Given below is one T cell receptor beta chain in context. No antigen is known for it. Researchers used genomic DNA as the template to profile TCR beta VDJ and CDR3. TCRdb processed the reads anew with MiXCR; each CDR3 protein has one entry. The sample holds fewer than 200,000 distinct CDR3 sequences, roughly 63% seen once. This entry is derived from a study of CD8+CD57+ T cells in acquired aplastic anemia. For the study at large: Recorded DNA amounts for sorted CD4+ and CD8+ cells had an average of about 3 ug. Study observations and caveats: Patients had roughly 31 CD8+ CDR3 sequences in common with controls (the shared set).

This CDR3 is built from 15 residues. The V and J ends lost 5 bases and 7 bases, in that order; junction bases with no gene match: 7. Germline V lookup: CDR1 SGHTA, CDR2 FQGTGA. The sequencing sample was made of sorted CD4+, CD8+, or CD8+CD57+ T cells (not recorded which) from PBMCs. This TCR was sampled from a human donor in good health. The chain is built from TRBV7-3 and TRBJ2-3; 12 nucleotides line up with TRBD2. CDR3 nucleotides: TGTGCCAGCAGCCCATCTAGCGGGGGGGCCTATACGCAGTATTTT. Amino acid sequence: CASSPSSGGAYTQYF.